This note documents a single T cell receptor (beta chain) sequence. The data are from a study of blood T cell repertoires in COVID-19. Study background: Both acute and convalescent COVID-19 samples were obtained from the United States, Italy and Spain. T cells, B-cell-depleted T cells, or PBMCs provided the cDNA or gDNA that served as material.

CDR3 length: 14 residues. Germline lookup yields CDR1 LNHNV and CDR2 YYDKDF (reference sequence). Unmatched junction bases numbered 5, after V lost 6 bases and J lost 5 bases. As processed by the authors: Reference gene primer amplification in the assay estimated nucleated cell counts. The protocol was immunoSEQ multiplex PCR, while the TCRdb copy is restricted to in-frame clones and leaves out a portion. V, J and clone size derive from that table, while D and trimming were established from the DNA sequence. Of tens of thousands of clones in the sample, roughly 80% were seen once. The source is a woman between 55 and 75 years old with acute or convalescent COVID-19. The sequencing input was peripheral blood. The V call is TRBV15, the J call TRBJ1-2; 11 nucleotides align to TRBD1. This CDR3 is CATSPGQGVYGYTF. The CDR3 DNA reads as TGTGCCACCAGTCCGGGACAGGGGGTTTATGGCTACACCTTC.